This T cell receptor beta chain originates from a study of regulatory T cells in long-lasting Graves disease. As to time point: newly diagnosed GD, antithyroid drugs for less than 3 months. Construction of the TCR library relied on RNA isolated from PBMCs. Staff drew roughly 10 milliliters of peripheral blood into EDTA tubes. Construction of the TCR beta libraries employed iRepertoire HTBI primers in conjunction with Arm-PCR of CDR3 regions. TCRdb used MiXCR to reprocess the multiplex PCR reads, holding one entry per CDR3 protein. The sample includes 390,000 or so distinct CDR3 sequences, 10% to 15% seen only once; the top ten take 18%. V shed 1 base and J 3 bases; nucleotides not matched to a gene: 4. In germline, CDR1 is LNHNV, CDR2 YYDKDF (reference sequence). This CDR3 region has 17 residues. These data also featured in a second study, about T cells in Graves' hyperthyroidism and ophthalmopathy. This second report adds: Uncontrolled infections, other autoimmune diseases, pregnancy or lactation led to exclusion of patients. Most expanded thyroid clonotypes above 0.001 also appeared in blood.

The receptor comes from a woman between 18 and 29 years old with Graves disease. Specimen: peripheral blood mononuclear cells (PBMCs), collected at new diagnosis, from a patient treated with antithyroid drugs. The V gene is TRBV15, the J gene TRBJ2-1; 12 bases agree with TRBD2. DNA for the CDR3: TGTGCCACCAGCAGAGTACCTAGCGGGAGGGTCTACAATGAGCAGTTCTTC. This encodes CATSRVPSGRVYNEQFF.